These 17 T cell receptor beta chains came from one sample sequenced in a study of cytomegalovirus exposure and HLA in healthy donors. 13 Jbeta primers and 60 Vbeta primers were used for the PCR. Sequencing used immunoSEQ multiplex PCR; TCRdb keeps in-frame clones, though not all of them. The table records 65,000 to 100,000 clones, roughly 79% of them present only once. Sequenced: PBMCs. All receptors derive from a female donor in good health and CMV-seronegative.

This clone was detected a few times. The chain is built from TRBV6-5 and TRBJ1-5; 9 bases are shared with TRBD1. V was pared by 6 bases and J by 6 bases, with 6 bases of the junction left unmatched. The CDR3 spans 14 residues. Germline CDR1 reads MNHEY; CDR2 reads SVGAGI. As DNA, the CDR3 is TGTGCCAGCAGAAAGGACAGGGGAAGTCAGCCCCAGCATTTT. It encodes CASRKDRGSQPQHF.

This clone was picked up one time. The V call is TRBV18, the J call TRBJ1-1; D is undetermined. The V and J ends lost 3 bases and 5 bases respectively, with 10 bases between them. This CDR3 has 13 amino acids. Germline-derived CDR1 and CDR2 are KGHSH and LQKENI. In DNA, the CDR3 is TGTGCCAGCTCACCGGACTCCTCAACTGAAGCTTTCTTT. Translated: CASSPDSSTEAFF.

This rearrangement joins TRBV7-2 to TRBJ2-1; TRBD1 aligns across 7 bases. The V gene end was trimmed by 3 bases and the J gene end by 10 bases; junction bases not matched to a gene: 6. Per the germline V gene, CDR1 is SGHTA and CDR2 is FQGNSA. The CDR3 sequence is 13 residues long. The CDR3 sequence: CASSFDRVGEQFF. The DNA of the CDR3 is TGTGCCAGCAGCTTCGACAGGGTGGGAGAGCAGTTCTTC.

This chain links TRBV6-5 with TRBJ2-3, with TRBD2 matching 7 bases. The ends lost 2 bases at V and 8 bases at J; junction bases unmatched: 7. Germline loops: CDR1 MNHEY, CDR2 SVGAGI. This CDR3 is built from 14 residues. The CDR3 DNA reads as TGTGCCAGCAGTTACGCGGGCAGGGAGGGTACGCAGTATTTT. Protein product: CASSYAGREGTQYF.

In this sample, this clone turned up a few times. The chain has TRBV15 and TRBJ1-5; D unresolved. The CDR3 extends over 13 amino acids. V was pared by 9 bases and J by 7 bases, with 16 bases between. CDR1 LNHNV and CDR2 YYDKDF come from the germline V gene (reference sequence). The CDR3 coding sequence is TGTGCCACTAAATTTAAGGGAGACCAGCCCCAGCATTTT. Amino acid sequence: CATKFKGDQPQHF.

This chain connects TRBV30 to TRBJ2-3; TRBD2 is a possible D gene (5 bases). The V end lost 2 bases, the J end lost 5 bases, and 11 bases lay between the germline ends. This CDR3 region has 13 residues. Germline V gives CDR1 GTSNPN, CDR2 SVGIG (reference sequence). CDR3 bases: TGTGCCTGGAGTAGTGAGGGAGTAGATACGCAGTATTTT. It yields the protein CAWSSEGVDTQYF.

As for this clone: The junction and the germline gene differ at one end; a read error may be behind it. DNA of the CDR3: TGTTCCAGCCGGCGGGAAGGCTTAGGGACTGAAGCTTTCTTT. Translation: CSSRREGLGTEAFF. The chain links TRBV7-9 to TRBJ1-1; D is undetermined. This CDR3 is built from 14 residues. Germline CDR1 and CDR2: SEHNR and FQNEAQ (reference sequence).

The V and J genes are TRBV4-1 and TRBJ2-1, with 7 bases that match TRBD1. Losses at the gene ends were 4 bases for V and 2 bases for J; bases not matched to a gene: 5. Germline CDR1 MGHRA, CDR2 YSYEKL. The CDR3 contains 15 residues. The CDR3 loop reads CASSPRDSPYNEQFF. For the CDR3, the DNA is TGCGCCAGCAGCCCCCGGGACAGCCCCTACAATGAGCAGTTCTTC.

In its sample, this clone was seen a few times. This chain connects TRBV19 to TRBJ2-1; tentative D call: TRBD2 (5 bases). CDR1 LNHDA and CDR2 SQIVND come from the germline V gene (reference sequence). The CDR3 runs 16 residues. The V end lost 5 bases, the J end lost 4 bases, and 18 bases lay between the germline ends. The chain's CDR3 is CASSLMSGRSYNEQFF. The CDR3 coding sequence is TGTGCCAGTAGTCTAATGAGTGGGAGATCATACAATGAGCAGTTCTTC.

The chain carries TRBV7-6 and TRBJ1-1; D is unresolved. V lost 5 bases to trimming and J lost 0 bases, with 16 bases between them. CDR1 is SGHVS, CDR2 FNYEAQ, per germline. The length of the CDR3 is 16 residues. CDR3 residues: CASSLSGSVMNTEAFF. The CDR3 bases are TGTGCCAGCAGCCTGTCCGGGTCTGTTATGAACACTGAAGCTTTCTTT.

J is TRBJ1-4 and V is TRBV6-5, with TRBD1 identical over 10 bases. Trimming at V came to 4 bases and at J to 8 bases, leaving 7 bases not matched to a gene. The germline V gene encodes CDR1 MNHEY and CDR2 SVGAGI. The CDR3 has 15 amino acids. CDR3 coding DNA: TGTGCCAGCAGTTTACTAGGGACAGGGGAAGAAAAACTGTTTTTT. It is translated as CASSLLGTGEEKLFF.

The rearrangement joins TRBV6-1 to TRBJ2-7; 11 positions agree with TRBD1. V lost 2 bases to trimming and J lost 2 bases; unmatched junction nucleotides: 17. The CDR3 is 20 residues long. In germline, CDR1 is MNHNS, CDR2 SASEGT. This chain's CDR3 is CASSELRTGGWRGGPYEQYF. The CDR3 DNA is TGTGCCAGCAGTGAACTACGGACAGGGGGCTGGCGGGGGGGCCCCTACGAGCAGTACTTC.

This chain joins TRBV7-9 and TRBJ2-7; D gene uncertain. In germline, CDR1 is SEHNR, CDR2 FQNEAQ (reference sequence). The V and J ends lost 7 bases and 3 bases respectively, with 16 bases between them. The CDR3 is 14 residues long. As DNA, the CDR3 is TGTGCCAGCACCTCGGAACTAAGAGACTACGAGCAGTACTTC. Its protein is CASTSELRDYEQYF. Using reference TRBV7-9 and TRBJ2-7 for the parts outside the CDR3, the full variable domain is DTGVSQNPRHKITKRGQNVTFRCDPISEHNRLYWYRQTLGQGPEFLTYFQNEAQLEKSRLLSDRFSAERPKGSFSTLEIQRTEQGDSAMYLCASTSELRDYEQYFGPGTRLTVT.

This chain uses TRBV29-1 with TRBJ2-1; 7 positions match TRBD2. The V segment lost 3 bases and the J segment 11 bases; nucleotides outside the gene matches: 7. From germline, CDR1 is SQVTM and CDR2 ANQGSEA. The CDR3 spans 12 residues. CDR3 region: CSVDFVSGQQFF. The CDR3 bases are TGCAGCGTTGACTTCGTTAGCGGGCAGCAGTTCTTC.

CDR3 nucleotide sequence: TGCGCCAGCAGCTCAGGGGGAAGGACCGGGGAGCTGTTTTTT. This codes for CASSSGGRTGELFF. This chain uses TRBV5-1 with TRBJ2-2; 7 bases fit TRBD1. With 3 bases clipped from V and 5 bases from J, the junction kept 4 bases outside the gene matches. Germline V gene data show CDR1 as SGHRS and CDR2 as YFSETQ. This CDR3 is 14 amino acids long.

This chain connects TRBV29-1 to TRBJ2-7; 8 bases are a match to TRBD1. The germline V gene encodes CDR1 SQVTM and CDR2 ANQGSEA. V lost 6 bases to trimming and J lost 4 bases; unmatched junction nucleotides: 11. The CDR3 contains 14 residues. DNA of the CDR3: TGCAGCGTACACGAAGCAGGGGGCATTTACGAGCAGTACTTC. Its translation: CSVHEAGGIYEQYF.

The chain links TRBV19 to TRBJ1-4, with TRBD1 identical over 9 bases. V was pared by 4 bases and J by 7 bases, with 7 bases of the junction left unmatched. The CDR3 runs 15 residues. In germline, CDR1 is LNHDA, CDR2 SQIVND (reference sequence). CDR3 DNA: TGTGCCAGTAGTACACCGGGACAGGGACCTGAAAAACTGTTTTTT. This translates into CASSTPGQGPEKLFF.